This TCR beta chain was observed in a study of shared clonotypes between healthy human individuals. CDR3 length equals 16 residues. Trimming stripped 0 bases from V and 4 bases from J, with 12 bases between. CDR1 is LNHDA and CDR2 is SQIVND in the germline V gene (reference sequence). The repertoire was sequenced with immunoSEQ multiplex PCR; TCRdb's copy has only in-frame clones and lacks some. Of some 2.1 million clones listed, 85% to 95% are singletons. The source of this sequence is a man between 18 and 29 years old in good health. Sequencing input: naive CD4+ T cells sorted from blood. Subset denoted: CD45RA+ positively selected. This chain links TRBV19 with TRBJ2-2; D call uncertain. The CDR3 DNA reads TGTGCCAGTAGTATAGACGGCGGAAGAGCCACCGGGGAGCTGTTTTTT. This translates into CASSIDGGRATGELFF.